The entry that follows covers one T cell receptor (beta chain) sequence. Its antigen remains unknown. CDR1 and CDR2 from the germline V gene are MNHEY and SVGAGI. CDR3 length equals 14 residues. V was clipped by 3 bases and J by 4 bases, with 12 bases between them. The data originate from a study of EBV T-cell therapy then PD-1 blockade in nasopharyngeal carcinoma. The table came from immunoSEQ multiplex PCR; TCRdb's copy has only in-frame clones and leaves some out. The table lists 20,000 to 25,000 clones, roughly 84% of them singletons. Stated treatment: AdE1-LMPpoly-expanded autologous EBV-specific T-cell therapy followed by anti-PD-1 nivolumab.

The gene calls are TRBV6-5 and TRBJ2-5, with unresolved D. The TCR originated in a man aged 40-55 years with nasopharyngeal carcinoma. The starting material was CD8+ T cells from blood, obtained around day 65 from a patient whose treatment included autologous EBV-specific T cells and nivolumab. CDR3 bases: TGTGCCAGCAGTTATTCAAGTATAGGAGAGACCCAGTACTTC. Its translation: CASSYSSIGETQYF.